This TCR beta chain was sequenced for a study of shared clonotypes between healthy human individuals. Of note for this clone: The antigen remains unidentified.

Overall study results and limits: Between a handful of donors, naive CD4 clonotypes were shared at a level of approximately 5%. Sharing of clonotypes among donors was expected to vary with sequencing depth.

Trimming cost V 5 bases and J 6 bases, with 8 bases left between them. The CDR3 sequence is 11 residues long. Germline lookup yields CDR1 SGHRS and CDR2 YFSETQ. The assay ran at deep level. The assay was immunoSEQ multiplex PCR, and TCRdb's table has in-frame clones only and misses some. Among about 2.3 million clones, approximately 90% were seen once, and the ten largest hold approximately 0.41%. Adult Caucasians living in Nashville, Tennessee made up all of the donors. The chain is built from TRBV5-1 and TRBJ2-5; D is ambiguous. The sequenced sample was naive CD4+ T cells from PBMCs. Stated subset: CD45RA+ positively selected. The clonotype was recovered from a man aged 18 to 29 in good health. Some clones in this sample may be carry-over from other donors' samples. The CDR3 coding sequence is TGCGCCAGCAGTCTCACGCAGACCCAGTACTTC. Translating it yields CASSLTQTQYF. The full variable domain, completed using reference TRBV5-1 and TRBJ2-5, is KAGVTQTPRYLIKTRGQQVTLSCSPISGHRSVSWYQQTPGQGLQFLFEYFSETQRNKGNFPGRFSGRQFSNSRSEMNVSTLELGDSALYLCASSLTQTQYFGPGTRLLVL.